This T cell receptor beta chain was observed in a study of blood T cell repertoires in COVID-19. Across the whole study: From T cells, B-cell-depleted T cells, or PBMCs came the material, which was cDNA or gDNA.

The assay was immunoSEQ multiplex PCR, and TCRdb's table has in-frame clones only and misses some. The sample holds approximately 300,000 clones, around four fifths seen once. This CDR3 has 13 residues. V was cut by 6 bases and J by 1 base, with 9 bases left in between. Per germline, CDR1 SNHLY and CDR2 FYNNEI. This TCR came from a woman aged 45-65 years with acute or convalescent COVID-19. Sequenced input: peripheral blood. The chain links TRBV2 to TRBJ1-1, with D tentatively TRBD1 (6 bases). The CDR3 reads CASRDSPNTEAFF. CDR3 nucleotides: TGTGCCAGCAGGGACAGTCCGAACACTGAAGCTTTCTTT. Variable domain in full (rest from reference TRBV2 and TRBJ1-1): EPEVTQTPSHQVTQMGQEVILRCVPISNHLYFYWYRQILGQKVEFLVSFYNNEISEKSEIFDDQFSVERPDGSNFTLKIRSTKLEDSAMYFCASRDSPNTEAFFGQGTRLTVV.